These T cell receptor beta chains were read from a single sample in a study of blood T cell repertoires in COVID-19. Repertoires were generated with immunoSEQ multiplex PCR, while TCRdb's copy carries only in-frame clones and drops some. Here the sample spans 130,000 to 150,000 clones, over 70% being singletons. Material: peripheral blood. Receptor source: a woman aged 60-70 years with acute or convalescent COVID-19. Both conserved end residues are part of each CDR3. D genes are given only for firm matches. Size is omitted from some rows. Given values are once, few, many or a class for expanded clones.

J gene	D gene	V gene	clone size	CDR3 protein	CDR3 DNA
TRBJ2-3	.	TRBV6-1	.	CASSESGRDTQYF	TGTGCCAGCAGTGAATCGGGGAGGGATACGCAGTATTTT
TRBJ2-5	TRBD2	TRBV30	.	CAWSLAGVWETQYF	TGTGCCTGGAGTCTAGCGGGAGTGTGGGAGACCCAGTACTTC
TRBJ1-3	.	TRBV18	.	CASSPDRNTIYF	TGTGCCAGCTCCCCCGACAGAAACACCATATATTTT
TRBJ2-1	TRBD2	TRBV7-9	.	CASSASGRDYNEQFF	TGTGCCAGCAGCGCTAGCGGGAGGGACTACAATGAGCAGTTCTTC
TRBJ1-5	TRBD1	TRBV6-4	.	CASKPGGGNQPQHF	TGTGCCAGCAAGCCAGGGGGCGGCAATCAGCCCCAGCATTTT
TRBJ2-7	TRBD2	TRBV28	.	CASSPSLAGGTYEQYF	TGTGCCAGCAGCCCCAGCTTAGCGGGAGGGACCTACGAGCAGTACTTC
TRBJ2-7	.	TRBV7-2	.	CASSSRRGGSSYEQYF	TGTGCCAGCAGCTCCCGCAGGGGCGGGAGTTCCTACGAGCAGTACTTC
TRBJ2-7	TRBD1	TRBV2	.	CASRDRLTYEQYF	TGTGCCAGCAGGGACAGGTTAACCTACGAGCAGTACTTC
TRBJ2-3	TRBD2	TRBV7-8	.	CASRTRREVGDTQYF	TGTGCCAGCAGGACAAGGCGGGAGGTGGGGGATACGCAGTATTTT
TRBJ2-1	TRBD1	TRBV6-2/TRBV6-3	.	CASSYGTGRNYNEQFF	TGTGCCAGCAGTTACGGGACAGGGCGGAACTACAATGAGCAGTTCTTC
TRBJ2-1	.	TRBV6-5	few	CASKSSLGNEQFF	TGTGCCAGCAAGTCTAGCCTGGGCAATGAGCAGTTCTTC
TRBJ2-2	.	TRBV30	.	CAWNPDSVVTGELFF	TGTGCCTGGAATCCAGACTCGGTTGTGACCGGGGAGCTGTTTTTT
TRBJ2-1	TRBD2	TRBV5-1	.	CASSLASGKRVYEQFF	TGCGCCAGCAGCTTAGCTAGCGGGAAAAGGGTCTATGAGCAGTTCTTC
TRBJ2-7	TRBD1	TRBV5-1	.	CASSQGTDSYEQYF	TGCGCCAGCAGCCAGGGGACAGACTCCTACGAGCAGTACTTC
TRBJ1-5	TRBD1	TRBV12-3/TRBV12-4	.	CASSGTDDQPQHF	TGTGCCAGCAGCGGGACAGATGATCAGCCCCAGCATTTT
TRBJ1-4	.	TRBV14	.	CASSPRGFNYEKLFF	TGTGCCAGCAGCCCTAGAGGTTTTAATTATGAAAAACTGTTTTTT
TRBJ2-5	TRBD2	TRBV7-2	.	CASSTTSGTTETQYF	TGTGCCAGCAGTACGACTAGCGGGACGACAGAGACCCAGTACTTC
TRBJ1-4	.	TRBV12-5	.	CASGLVLASDSEKLFF	TGTGCTAGTGGTTTGGTACTCGCTTCGGACTCAGAAAAACTGTTTTTT
TRBJ2-7	.	TRBV28	once	CASNSGSYEQYF	TGTGCCAGCAATTCGGGGAGCTACGAGCAGTACTTC
TRBJ1-4	.	TRBV19	few	CASRPTFNTGEKLFF	TGTGCCAGTAGACCAACCTTCAACACGGGGGAAAAACTGTTTTTT
TRBJ2-1	TRBD2	TRBV28	.	CASSSLAGVGYNEQFF	TGTGCCAGCAGCTCCCTGGCGGGAGTCGGGTACAATGAGCAGTTCTTC
TRBJ2-3	.	TRBV11-2	.	CASSRVILPDTQYF	TGTGCCAGCAGCCGAGTGATCTTGCCAGATACGCAGTATTTT
TRBJ1-2	.	TRBV2	few	CASRALYGYTF	TGTGCCAGCAGAGCTCTCTATGGCTACACCTTC
TRBJ1-5	TRBD1	TRBV28	once	CASSFVGDSRNQPQHF	TGTGCCAGCAGTTTCGTAGGGGACAGTCGCAATCAGCCCCAGCATTTT
TRBJ2-7	TRBD2	TRBV9	.	CASSTGAGGAYEQYF	TGTGCCAGCAGCACGGGGGCGGGAGGAGCCTACGAGCAGTACTTC
TRBJ2-1	.	TRBV6-5	once	CASSSGGYEQFF	TGTGCCAGCAGTTCTGGGGGCTATGAGCAGTTCTTC
TRBJ2-7	.	TRBV29-1	.	CSVGSVYEQYF	TGCAGCGTTGGTAGTGTGTACGAGCAGTACTTC
TRBJ2-6	TRBD1	TRBV19	.	CASSIYRDRVSGANVLTF	TGTGCCAGTAGTATTTACAGGGACAGGGTGAGTGGGGCCAACGTCCTGACTTTC
TRBJ2-2	.	TRBV6-5	.	CASGQTSANTGELFF	TGTGCCAGCGGACAGACCTCCGCGAACACCGGGGAGCTGTTTTTT
TRBJ2-1	TRBD2	TRBV11-2	.	CASSSLRGEKNNEQFF	TGTGCCAGCAGCTCCCTACGGGGGGAGAAGAACAATGAGCAGTTCTTC
TRBJ2-7	TRBD1	TRBV11-2	.	CASSLATGGYEQYF	TGTGCCAGCAGCTTAGCGACAGGGGGCTATGAGCAGTACTTC
TRBJ1-1	.	TRBV5-1	.	CASSPLRQNTEAFF	TGCGCCAGCAGCCCCCTGAGACAGAACACTGAAGCTTTCTTT
TRBJ2-1	TRBD2	TRBV27	.	CASSAGTSAYNEQFF	TGTGCCAGCAGTGCGGGGACTAGCGCTTACAATGAGCAGTTCTTC
TRBJ1-1	.	TRBV5-4	.	CASSFNLNSNTEAFF	TGTGCCAGCAGCTTCAACTTGAACTCAAACACTGAAGCTTTCTTT
TRBJ2-1	TRBD1	TRBV19	.	CASRFVRGPRNNEQFF	TGTGCCAGTCGATTCGTTAGGGGGCCGCGGAACAATGAGCAGTTCTTC
TRBJ2-1	.	TRBV6-1	few	CASSEGRVGEQFF	TGTGCCAGCAGTGAAGGCAGGGTTGGTGAGCAGTTCTTC
TRBJ2-3	.	TRBV11-2	.	CASSPRVYTQYF	TGTGCCAGCAGCCCGAGGGTCTATACGCAGTATTTT
TRBJ1-4	.	TRBV9	.	CASSVGQRNEKLFF	TGTGCCAGCAGCGTAGGGCAGAGGAATGAAAAACTGTTTTTT
TRBJ1-6	TRBD1	TRBV5-1	.	CASSLGLTGLGNSPLHF	TGCGCCAGCAGCTTGGGTCTGACAGGGCTCGGTAATTCACCCCTCCACTTT
TRBJ2-1	TRBD1	TRBV6-5	.	CASDYRGGNEQFF	TGTGCCAGCGATTACAGGGGCGGCAATGAGCAGTTCTTC
TRBJ2-7	.	TRBV7-9	once	CASSFLGQKSGEQYF	TGTGCCAGCAGCTTTCTCGGACAAAAAAGTGGCGAGCAGTACTTC
TRBJ2-2	TRBD2	TRBV5-4	.	CASSYSGSGFGELFF	TGTGCCAGCAGCTATAGCGGGAGCGGATTCGGGGAGCTGTTTTTT
TRBJ1-6	.	TRBV10-3	.	CAISGRPQGNSPLHF	TGTGCCATCAGTGGTCGTCCTCAGGGAAATTCACCCCTCCACTTT
TRBJ2-7	.	TRBV20-1	.	CSARRSGEQYF	TGCAGTGCTAGAAGATCCGGCGAGCAGTACTTC